Listed here is a single T cell receptor beta chain. The data were taken from a study of blood T cell repertoires in COVID-19. Seattle patient enrollment occurred during active infection, with longitudinal follow-up thereafter. The table came from immunoSEQ multiplex PCR; TCRdb's copy has only in-frame clones and leaves some out. The table has roughly 330,000 clones, roughly 89% seen once. V lost 0 bases and J lost 0, with 10 bases in between. CDR3 length: 16 amino acids. CDR1 is SGHRS, CDR2 YFSETQ, per germline. The origin of this receptor is a man aged 25 to 40 with COVID-19, enrolled during active disease. The gene calls are TRBV5-1 and TRBJ2-1, with D possibly matching TRBD2 (5 bases). The sample comprised peripheral blood. The CDR3 DNA follows: TGCGCCAGCAGCTTGGACGGGGTAGCCTCCTACAATGAGCAGTTCTTC. This sequence encodes CASSLDGVASYNEQFF.